A selection of T cell receptor beta chains follows, all from one sample in a study of cytomegalovirus exposure and HLA in healthy donors. Only in-frame clones appear in the TCRdb table, and some are missing; sequencing was by immunoSEQ multiplex PCR. The sample holds under 150,000 clones, roughly 79% seen once. Input material: PBMCs. These receptors were taken from a man aged 25-45 years in good health and CMV-seropositive. Both conserved end residues are part of each CDR3. The order of the fields is V gene, D gene, J gene, clone size, CDR3 DNA, CDR3 protein. The D gene is left open where the match is weak. Size is omitted from some rows. Given values are once, few, many or a class for expanded clones.

TRBV28	.	TRBJ2-7	.	TGTGCCAGCAGTTTAGGCGACTCTGCATCCTACGAGCAGTACTTC	CASSLGDSASYEQYF
TRBV27	TRBD1	TRBJ2-3	.	TGTGCCAGCAGTTCCGACAGGGGGTTGACAGATACGCAGTATTTT	CASSSDRGLTDTQYF
TRBV6-1	.	TRBJ2-7	.	TGTGCCAGCAGTGAAGCGTACCTAGGCGGGTACGAGCAGTACTTC	CASSEAYLGGYEQYF
TRBV5-1	.	TRBJ2-7	once	TGCGCCAGCAGCTCGGGGGGGACAGCTTCCTACGAGCAGTACTTC	CASSSGGTASYEQYF
TRBV28	.	TRBJ1-2	.	TGTGCCAGCAGAGGGGTCTACTACACCTTC	CASRGVYYTF
TRBV6-5	.	TRBJ1-2	.	TGTGCCAGCAGTTACTCGACAGTAGGGGGTTATGGCTACACCTTC	CASSYSTVGGYGYTF
TRBV2	.	TRBJ2-7	.	TGTGCCAGCAGTCGCGCCGGGACTTCAACCTACGAGCAGTACTTC	CASSRAGTSTYEQYF
TRBV28	TRBD2	TRBJ2-1	.	TGTGCCAGCAGTTTACCCCCCGGACTAGCCGGGTACGATGAGCAGTTCTTC	CASSLPPGLAGYDEQFF
TRBV30	TRBD2	TRBJ2-1	.	TGTGCCTGCGAGCGGGGAGGGTTTGAGCAGTTCTTC	CACERGGFEQFF
TRBV2	.	TRBJ1-2	.	TGTGCCAGCAACACGAACTATGGCTACACCTTC	CASNTNYGYTF
TRBV5-4	.	TRBJ2-7	.	TGTGCCAGCAGCCAGGATCGATTAGGGAGGCAGTACTTC	CASSQDRLGRQYF
TRBV5-1	.	TRBJ2-3	.	TGCGCCAGCAGCTTGGAGGCAGGGTGGGACACAGATACGCAGTATTTT	CASSLEAGWDTDTQYF
TRBV11-3	TRBD2	TRBJ2-7	.	TGTGCCAGCAGCATACTAGCGGGAGGGCGCGAGCAGTACTTC	CASSILAGGREQYF
TRBV7-9	TRBD1	TRBJ2-3	.	TGTGCCAGCAGCTTGGTTAGGACAGGGGGCAATCCAGATACGCAGTATTTT	CASSLVRTGGNPDTQYF
TRBV6-5	TRBD2	TRBJ2-7	.	TGTGCCAGCAGGGGATTGGCGGGAGGCGACGAGCAGTACTTC	CASRGLAGGDEQYF